These 25 T cell receptor beta chains were all obtained from the same sample, sequenced in a study of blood T cell repertoires in COVID-19. Profiled with immunoSEQ multiplex PCR; TCRdb holds only in-frame clones, not every one. The profile shows roughly 190,000 clones, approximately 80% of them singletons. Sequenced: PBMCs or T cells enriched from blood (not recorded which). The receptor source for this set is a woman between 55 and 75 years old with acute COVID-19.

Worth noting for this clone: Relative to the germline gene, one junction end is altered; a read error may explain this. The genes are TRBV10-3 and TRBJ2-7, with D possibly TRBD2 on 5 matching bases. This CDR3 is 12 amino acids long. CDR1 is ENHRY, CDR2 SYGVKD, per germline. The CDR3 bases are TGTGCCATCAGTGAGTCTGGAGGACTCCACAGCTTC. This encodes CAISESGGLHSF.

The CDR3: CASSPTGTDSGNTIYF. The CDR3 DNA reads TGTGCCAGCAGCCCGACCGGGACAGACTCTGGAAACACCATATATTTT. This chain joins TRBV3-1 (or the pseudogene TRBV3-2) and TRBJ1-3; the match to TRBD1 covers 7 bases. This CDR3 is built from 16 residues. The trim removed 4 bases at V and 0 bases at J, leaving 6 bases unmatched. CDR1 LGHDT and CDR2 YNNKEL come from the germline V gene (reference sequence).

This chain uses TRBV25-1 with TRBJ2-5; 7 bases map to TRBD1. In germline, CDR1 is MGHDK, CDR2 SYGVNS. The CDR3 extends over 15 amino acids. V gave up 3 bases and J gave up 6 bases; unmatched junction bases: 10. The CDR3 DNA is TGTGCCAGCAGTGAGGGACAGACTTTCCTCCAGACCCAGTACTTC. It is translated as CASSEGQTFLQTQYF.

This chain uses TRBV19 with TRBJ2-3, with D perhaps matching TRBD2 (7 bases). This CDR3 is built from 16 residues. CDR1 and CDR2 (germline): LNHDA, SQIVND (reference sequence). Trimming removed 5 bases from V and 1 base from J, with 16 bases in between. The CDR3 DNA reads as TGTGCCAGTAGTGCCGGACGGGGGGCGGGCACAGATACGCAGTATTTT. This gives the protein CASSAGRGAGTDTQYF.

This clone was found once. The chain combines TRBV5-1 with TRBJ2-1; 7 bases agree with TRBD1. Germline V CDR1 and CDR2: SGHRS, YFSETQ. Germline trimming cut 4 bases from V and 7 bases from J; bases unmatched to any gene: 8. The CDR3 is 14 residues long. The CDR3 protein is CASSLGQRINEQFF. DNA for the CDR3: TGCGCCAGCAGCCTGGGACAGCGAATTAATGAGCAGTTCTTC.

This clone was seen a single time. The chain couples TRBV11-3 to TRBJ2-1; D might be TRBD2 (5 bases). Germline CDR1 and CDR2: SGHNT and YENEEA. V gave up 2 bases and J gave up 0 bases, with 14 bases separating them. CDR3 length: 17 residues. The CDR3 reads CASSLRVGLSSYNEQFF. In DNA, the CDR3 is TGTGCCAGCAGCTTAAGGGTCGGACTTAGCTCCTACAATGAGCAGTTCTTC.

The chain combines TRBV4-2 with TRBJ2-3; 7 bases agree with TRBD2. Germline V gene sequence: CDR1 LGHNA, CDR2 YNFKEQ. This CDR3 is 14 amino acids long. V shed 6 bases, J shed 2 bases, and the junction held 5 bases outside the gene matches. The CDR3: CASSPRGVTDTQYF. The CDR3 DNA reads as TGTGCCAGCAGTCCCCGGGGGGTCACAGATACGCAGTATTTT.

This clone was detected only once. This chain connects TRBV6-5 to TRBJ2-1; the D gene is possibly TRBD2 (5 bases). This CDR3 comprises 14 residues. Germline V gene sequence: CDR1 MNHEY, CDR2 SVGAGI. V was cut by 8 bases and J by 6 bases, with 17 bases left in between. CDR3 sequence (DNA): TGTGCCAGCCGGGGAAGGAGTGGCCTCAATGAGCAGTTCTTC. Amino acids: CASRGRSGLNEQFF.

The genes are TRBV2 and TRBJ2-7; TRBD1 matches 8 bases. The CDR3 contains 16 residues. The V segment lost 6 bases and the J segment 2 bases; nucleotides outside the gene matches: 12. The germline CDR1 and CDR2 sequences are SNHLY and FYNNEI. The CDR3 here is CASSDKLVQGAYEQYF. In nucleotides, the CDR3 is TGTGCCAGCAGCGATAAGCTCGTACAGGGGGCCTACGAGCAGTACTTC.

V usage is TRBV29-1 and J usage is TRBJ2-1; no clear D. The CDR3 spans 11 residues. Germline V gene data show CDR1 as SQVTM and CDR2 as ANQGSEA. The V gene lost 4 bases and the J gene lost 7 bases, with 8 bases spanning the gap. The CDR3 DNA is TGCAGCGTTGGAGGCGCAAATGAGCAGTTCTTC. It translates to CSVGGANEQFF.

The chain employs TRBV7-9 and TRBJ2-3; 9 bases are a match to TRBD2. Germline CDR1 and CDR2: SEHNR and FQNEAQ (reference sequence). The CDR3 contains 16 residues. After removal of 3 bases from V and 2 bases from J, the junction contained 6 bases not matched to a gene. The CDR3 protein is CASSLASGTDTDTQYF. Here the CDR3 DNA reads TGTGCCAGCAGCTTGGCTAGCGGGACGGACACAGATACGCAGTATTTT.

This chain uses TRBV11-2 with TRBJ2-7, with D tentatively TRBD2 (6 bases). Trimming removed 1 base at V and 2 bases at J, with 18 bases between. This CDR3 contains 17 residues. CDR1 is SGHAT and CDR2 is FQNNGV in the germline V gene. The CDR3: CASSLVFRGNLPYEQYF. The CDR3 DNA reads TGTGCCAGCAGCTTAGTCTTCCGCGGGAACCTCCCCTACGAGCAGTACTTC.

This clone was counted once. V is TRBV4-2 and J is TRBJ1-2, with a weak D call TRBD1 (5 bases). Between the trimmed V and J ends, which lost 2 bases and 4 bases, there was a span of 14 bases. The CDR3 loop spans 15 amino acids. The V gene's germline CDR1 is LGHNA and CDR2 YNFKEQ. DNA of the CDR3: TGTGCCAGCAGCCAATCGGGGGAAGGAGGCTATGGCTACACCTTC. Its translation is CASSQSGEGGYGYTF.

This chain connects TRBV5-1 to TRBJ1-1; 9 nucleotides align to TRBD1. The CDR3 is 16 amino acids. Germline V gene lookup returns CDR1 SGHRS and CDR2 YFSETQ. With 6 bases clipped from V and 0 bases from J, the junction kept 9 bases outside the gene matches. CDR3 sequence (DNA): TGCGCCAGCACTTCGAGGACAGGGGCTCTGAACACTGAAGCTTTCTTT. Its translation: CASTSRTGALNTEAFF.

This chain joins TRBV6-2 or TRBV6-3 and TRBJ1-1; no firm D call. There are 14 residues in the CDR3. V lost 0 bases, J lost 11 bases, and 16 bases lay in between. CDR1 is MNHEY and CDR2 is SVGEGT in the germline V gene. The CDR3 is CASSYSLEALGAFF. The CDR3 region has the DNA TGTGCCAGCAGTTACTCGTTGGAGGCCCTGGGCGCTTTCTTT.

The gene calls are TRBV3-1 (or the pseudogene TRBV3-2) and TRBJ2-1, with 7 bases aligning to TRBD2. Germline CDR1 reads LGHDT; CDR2 reads YNNKEL (reference sequence). The CDR3 loop spans 13 amino acids. V gave up 1 base and J gave up 8 bases; unmatched junction bases: 2. In DNA, the CDR3 is TGTGCCAGCAGCCAAGGGACTAGAGATGAGCAGTTCTTC. Protein product: CASSQGTRDEQFF.

The genes are TRBV15 and TRBJ1-5, with no clear D. V gave up 1 base and J gave up 14 bases, with 18 bases separating them. The CDR3 has 14 residues. Germline CDR1 LNHNV, CDR2 YYDKDF (reference sequence). CDR3 coding DNA: TGTGCCACCAGCAGAGCCGAAGGAGCGCTTACCAAGCATTTT. Residues: CATSRAEGALTKHF.

V usage is TRBV6-2 or TRBV6-3 and J usage is TRBJ2-7, with 10 nucleotides matching TRBD2. After removal of 4 bases from V and 6 bases from J, the junction contained 18 bases not matched to a gene. The CDR3 has 18 amino acids. Germline CDR1 and CDR2: MNHEY and SVGEGT. The CDR3 sequence is CASSFSVVFSGRAFEQYF. CDR3 in DNA: TGTGCCAGCAGTTTCTCTGTGGTTTTCAGCGGGAGGGCCTTCGAGCAGTACTTC.

The chain is built from TRBV3-1 (or the pseudogene TRBV3-2) and TRBJ2-5, with TRBD2 identical over 10 bases. Germline lookup yields CDR1 LGHDT and CDR2 YNNKEL (reference sequence). The J segment lost 5 bases and the V segment lost 11 bases, leaving 8 bases of the junction unmatched. The CDR3 extends over 13 amino acids. The CDR3 DNA reads TGTGCCGCCAGCGGGGGGGGGCGGGAGACCCAGTACTTC. Translated: CAASGGGRETQYF.

V is TRBV19 and J is TRBJ2-3; 11 bases align to TRBD2. Losses at the gene ends were 3 bases for V and 2 bases for J; bases not matched to a gene: 4. The CDR3 is 16 amino acids. The germline CDR1 and CDR2 sequences are LNHDA and SQIVND (reference sequence). The CDR3 sequence: CASSILAGGITDTQYF. In nucleotides, the CDR3 is TGTGCCAGTAGTATCCTAGCGGGGGGCATCACAGATACGCAGTATTTT.

The rearrangement joins TRBV4-2 to TRBJ2-2; the match to TRBD2 covers 7 bases. Germline V gene lookup returns CDR1 LGHNA and CDR2 YNFKEQ. V lost 0 bases, J lost 5 bases, and 6 bases stayed unmatched. The CDR3 is 16 amino acids. The CDR3 is CASSQEGGSATGELFF. The CDR3, as DNA: TGTGCCAGCAGCCAAGAGGGCGGGAGTGCGACCGGGGAGCTGTTTTTT.

The chain uses TRBV19 and TRBJ2-1; the match to TRBD2 covers 7 bases. The length of the CDR3 is 13 residues. Germline CDR1 and CDR2: LNHDA and SQIVND (reference sequence). Losses at the gene ends were 10 bases for V and 5 bases for J; bases not matched to a gene: 8. The CDR3 bases are TGTGCCACCCGACTAGCCCGGAACAATGAGCAGTTCTTC. Translation gives CATRLARNNEQFF.

The chain recombines TRBV14 with TRBJ1-2; D is undetermined. The V gene lost 2 bases and the J gene lost 4 bases, with 17 bases spanning the gap. The germline V gene has CDR1 SGHDN and CDR2 FVKESK. The CDR3 is made up of 16 amino acids. The CDR3 bases are TGTGCCAGCAGCCAATTACATGGCAGCGTTTCCTATGGCTACACCTTC. Protein: CASSQLHGSVSYGYTF.

The chain combines TRBV13 with TRBJ2-3, with TRBD2 identical over 13 bases. Germline loops: CDR1 PRHDT, CDR2 FYEKMQ (reference sequence). The V segment lost 9 bases and the J segment 0 bases; nucleotides outside the gene matches: 12. CDR3 size: 18 residues. The CDR3 is CASTGGTSGTRSTDTQYF. CDR3 bases: TGTGCCAGTACTGGGGGGACTAGCGGGACCCGTAGCACAGATACGCAGTATTTT.

The V and J genes are TRBV7-8 and TRBJ2-2, with 11 bases aligning to TRBD2. The V and J ends lost 3 bases and 6 bases, in that order; junction bases with no gene match: 3. The CDR3 extends over 15 amino acids. The germline V gene encodes CDR1 SGHVS and CDR2 FQNEAQ. The CDR3 DNA follows: TGTGCCAGCAGCTTTAGCGGGAGGGTGGCCGGGGAGCTGTTTTTT. Encoded protein: CASSFSGRVAGELFF.